This T cell receptor beta chain was sequenced in a study of PD-1 blockade in classical Hodgkin lymphoma. J was trimmed by 1 base and V by 1 base; bases with no gene match: 1. The length of the CDR3 is 14 residues. CDR1 is KGHSH and CDR2 is LQKENI in the germline V gene. Relapses following autologous stem cell transplantation were seen in all patients, with brentuximab vedotin exposure varying. Complete response, partial response or progressive disease was recorded as best response. Sequencing was performed with immunoSEQ multiplex PCR; in TCRdb, only in-frame clones are kept and a portion is missing. This sample has 40,000 to 45,000 clones, with over 70% found just once. As concerns this clone: As yet, its antigen is unknown.

Regarding the study as a whole: It was CD4+ TCR diversity, not CD8+, that rose significantly by C4D1. Some patients started nivolumab under 1 year after ASCT, and they were excluded.

The chain employs TRBV18 and TRBJ2-7; the match to TRBD1 covers 7 bases. Sequenced material: peripheral blood mononuclear cells (PBMCs), taken at baseline. The receptor's source is a human donor with classical Hodgkin lymphoma. This chain's CDR3 is CASSPQGQSYEQYF. The CDR3 nucleotides are TGTGCCAGCTCACCACAGGGACAGTCCTACGAGCAGTACTTC.